The clone carrying this TCR beta chain has only a few counts. What it binds is unknown. Single viable CD3+CD4+CD8-CD45RO+ cells were sorted as the memory CD4+ T cells. The V and J ends lost 0 bases and 5 bases, in that order; junction bases with no gene match: 8. The CDR3 extends over 16 amino acids. CDR1 is SGHNT, CDR2 YYREEE, per germline (reference sequence). These data are taken from a study of memory CD4+ T cells and cytomegalovirus serostatus. About the study: Donors were healthy Belgian adults, several CMV seropositive and 20 to 30 seronegative. Whole-study results and caveats: A US-trained random forest predicted CMV serostatus with median AUC roughly 0.9. The CMV-associated TCR signature appears largely within the CD4+ memory repertoire.

Clones were sequenced by immunoSEQ multiplex PCR, and TCRdb holds only the in-frame ones, with some missing. In the table there are some 80,000 clones, approximately 80% of which are singletons. The gene calls are TRBV5-4 and TRBJ1-2; 9 bases align to TRBD1. This sequence originates from an adult in good health and CMV-seronegative. Material: memory CD4+ T cells from blood. CDR3 protein: CASSLGSPDRGYGYTF. The DNA for the CDR3 is TGTGCCAGCAGCTTGGGCTCGCCGGACAGGGGATATGGCTACACCTTC.